The next 23 T cell receptor beta chains were all read from a single sample in a study of control samples from healthy donors and cancer patients. The protocol was immunoSEQ multiplex PCR, while the TCRdb copy is restricted to in-frame clones and leaves out a portion. This sample has approximately 74,000 clones; 94% occur once, and the top ten carry 2.8%. Input material: blood. Receptors were obtained from a woman aged 25 to 39 in good health.

The V and J genes are TRBV3-1 (or the pseudogene TRBV3-2) and TRBJ1-2; the D is unclear. This CDR3 has 15 amino acids. The V end was cut by 4 bases, the J end by 5 bases, with 17 bases between. Per germline, CDR1 LGHDT and CDR2 YNNKEL (reference sequence). In DNA form, the CDR3 reads TGTGCCAGCAGCCTATCGGGAGCCAGCCTTTATGGCTACACCTTC. Its translation: CASSLSGASLYGYTF.

This clone was recorded only once. The V gene is TRBV7-2, the J gene TRBJ1-6, with D perhaps TRBD1 (6 bases). V was trimmed by 4 bases and J by 9 bases, leaving 13 bases between them. From germline, CDR1 is SGHTA and CDR2 FQGNSA. There are 14 residues in the CDR3. CDR3 nucleotide sequence: TGTGCCAGCAGCTCGGGACCGGGGGCTTCACCCCTCCACTTT. This gives the protein CASSSGPGASPLHF. The full variable domain, in which reference TRBV7-2 and TRBJ1-6 provide the parts outside the CDR3, is GAGVSQSPSNKVTEKGKDVELRCDPISGHTALYWYRQSLGQGLEFLIYFQGNSAPDKSGLPSDRFSAERTGGSVSTLTIQRTQQEDSAVYLCASSSGPGASPLHFGNGTRLTVT.

The CDR3, as DNA: TGTGCCAGCAGCTTAGTCCCCCTTAGCGGGAGAATCACAGATACGCAGTATTTT. Translation: CASSLVPLSGRITDTQYF. The chain uses TRBV7-9 and TRBJ2-3, with TRBD2 matching 9 bases. CDR1 and CDR2 (germline): SEHNR, FQNEAQ (reference sequence). Trimming removed 1 base from V and 2 bases from J; junction bases left unmatched: 10. This CDR3 region has 18 residues. Full variable domain (rest looked up from reference TRBV7-9 and TRBJ2-3): DTGVSQNPRHKITKRGQNVTFRCDPISEHNRLYWYRQTLGQGPEFLTYFQNEAQLEKSRLLSDRFSAERPKGSFSTLEIQRTEQGDSAMYLCASSLVPLSGRITDTQYFGPGTRLTVL.

This chain joins TRBV10-3 and TRBJ1-2, with D hard to call. The germline V and J ends were trimmed by 9 bases and 7 bases, with 18 bases remaining between them. Germline-derived CDR1 and CDR2 are ENHRY and SYGVKD. The CDR3 contains 13 residues. The CDR3 sequence: CAIQPPDRSGYTF. The CDR3 DNA reads TGTGCCATTCAGCCTCCCGACCGCTCTGGCTACACCTTC.

The chain couples TRBV24-1 to TRBJ2-1; 10 bases match TRBD1. V lost 5 bases to trimming and J lost 0 bases; unmatched junction nucleotides: 9. The CDR3 is 18 amino acids. Per the germline V gene, CDR1 is KGHDR and CDR2 is SFDVKD. DNA of the CDR3: TGTGCCACCAGTGCCTTGGACAGGGGGAAAGGCTCCTACAATGAGCAGTTCTTC. This sequence encodes CATSALDRGKGSYNEQFF.

V usage is TRBV30 and J usage is TRBJ1-5; D gene unclear. There are 14 residues in the CDR3. CDR1 GTSNPN and CDR2 SVGIG come from the germline V gene (reference sequence). The V end was cut by 3 bases, the J end by 6 bases, with 15 bases between. CDR3 sequence reads: CAWSPGVTPQPQHF. The CDR3 nucleotides are TGTGCCTGGAGCCCGGGAGTAACCCCTCAGCCCCAGCATTTT. Using reference TRBV30 and TRBJ1-5 for the parts outside the CDR3, the full variable domain is SQTIHQWPATLVQPVGSPLSLECTVEGTSNPNLYWYRQAAGRGLQLLFYSVGIGQISSEVPQNLSASRPQDRQFILSSKKLLLSDSGFYLCAWSPGVTPQPQHFGDGTRLSIL.

DNA for the CDR3: TGCGCCAGCAGCCAACCAGGGCGGTCCACTGAAGCTTTCTTT. Translating it yields CASSQPGRSTEAFF. The J gene is TRBJ1-1, the V gene TRBV4-1, with D perhaps matching TRBD1 (5 bases). V was cut by 2 bases and J by 4 bases, with 11 bases left in between. The germline gives CDR1 MGHRA, CDR2 YSYEKL. The CDR3 is 14 amino acids.

The rearrangement links TRBV6-1 to TRBJ2-2, with D uncertain. Germline V CDR1 and CDR2: MNHNS, SASEGT. The CDR3 loop spans 14 amino acids. The ends were cut back, 1 base at V and 4 bases at J, with 7 bases in the middle. DNA of the CDR3: TGTGCCAGCAGTGAAGGCCGGAGCACCGGGGAGCTGTTTTTT. This codes for CASSEGRSTGELFF.

The table lists this clone with a few counts. The V call is TRBV5-1, the J call TRBJ1-2; D is perhaps TRBD1 (6 bases). From germline, CDR1 is SGHRS and CDR2 YFSETQ. V was shortened by 1 base and J by 5 bases, with 9 bases between the two germline ends. The CDR3 length is 13 residues. The CDR3 protein is CASSLTGKYGYTF. CDR3 DNA: TGCGCCAGCAGCTTGACAGGGAAGTATGGCTACACCTTC.

The rearrangement joins TRBV30 to TRBJ1-1; D is unclear. Trimming took off 0 bases at V and 8 bases at J, with 13 bases between the two ends. Germline V gene data show CDR1 as GTSNPN and CDR2 as SVGIG (reference sequence). CDR3 length: 13 residues. CDR3 nucleotide sequence: TGTGCCTGGAGTGTAGAGTGGGCCAGCGAAGCTTTCTTT. It specifies CAWSVEWASEAFF.

In this sample, this clone turned up once. This chain uses TRBV19 with TRBJ1-1, with D perhaps TRBD1 (5 bases). Germline CDR1 reads LNHDA; CDR2 reads SQIVND (reference sequence). This CDR3 is 13 amino acids long. The V gene lost 4 bases and the J gene lost 11 bases, with 17 bases spanning the gap. CDR3 sequence: CASSKGPGRGAFF. CDR3 bases: TGTGCCAGTAGTAAGGGACCCGGGCGGGGGGCTTTCTTT.

This clone was seen only once. The rearrangement uses TRBV6-1 and TRBJ1-1, with 7 bases matching TRBD1. The CDR3 has 15 residues. Trimming removed 3 bases from V and 2 bases from J; junction bases left unmatched: 6. CDR1 and CDR2 (germline): MNHNS, SASEGT. As DNA, the CDR3 is TGTGCCAGCAGTGATCTCAGGGGGGGCAACACTGAAGCTTTCTTT. This codes for CASSDLRGGNTEAFF.

This clone appeared once. V and J are TRBV7-9 and TRBJ1-5, with 7 positions matching TRBD1. The CDR3 runs 17 residues. CDR1 and CDR2 (germline): SEHNR, FQNEAQ (reference sequence). After removal of 2 bases from V and 5 bases from J, the junction contained 12 bases not matched to a gene. CDR3 amino acids: CASSLKQGNLRDQPQHF. The CDR3 DNA is TGTGCCAGCAGCTTAAAACAGGGGAACCTCCGGGATCAGCCCCAGCATTTT.

J is TRBJ1-1 and V is TRBV3-1 (or the pseudogene TRBV3-2); no firm D call. CDR1 and CDR2 (germline): LGHDT, YNNKEL (reference sequence). The germline V and J ends were trimmed by 1 base and 4 bases, with 7 bases remaining between them. This CDR3 spans 13 amino acids. This CDR3 is CASSQGPSTEAFF. The CDR3 DNA is TGTGCCAGCAGCCAAGGTCCTTCCACTGAAGCTTTCTTT.

The chain links TRBV5-1 to TRBJ1-2; D is unclear. Trimming cost V 0 bases and J 5 bases, with 14 bases left between them. The length of the CDR3 is 15 residues. The germline gives CDR1 SGHRS, CDR2 YFSETQ. CDR3 DNA: TGCGCCAGCAGCTTGGGCCCGGTGCCCTCATATGGCTACACCTTC. Its translation: CASSLGPVPSYGYTF.

V usage is TRBV6-5 and J usage is TRBJ1-2, with D maybe TRBD1 (5 bases). CDR3 length equals 14 residues. CDR1 MNHEY and CDR2 SVGAGI come from the germline V gene. V was trimmed by 6 bases and J by 9 bases, leaving 20 bases between them. The CDR3 nucleotides read TGTGCCAGCAGAAACCATGACCCCTCGGGACGCTACACCTTC. Amino acid sequence: CASRNHDPSGRYTF.

The chain employs TRBV7-8 and TRBJ1-4; D is unclear. CDR3 length: 14 amino acids. The V end was cut by 0 bases, the J end by 8 bases, with 10 bases between. From germline, CDR1 is SGHVS and CDR2 FQNEAQ. The CDR3 is CASSLAGSWEKLFF. The CDR3 coding sequence is TGTGCCAGCAGCTTAGCAGGGAGTTGGGAAAAACTGTTTTTT.

The chain employs TRBV5-1 and TRBJ1-1; TRBD1 matches at 8 bases. CDR1 and CDR2 from the germline V gene are SGHRS and YFSETQ. J gave up 7 bases and V 5 bases, and 7 bases lay outside the gene matches. The CDR3 contains 13 residues. The CDR3 sequence: CASRDRVGGEAFF. The CDR3 coding sequence is TGCGCCAGCAGGGACAGGGTCGGCGGTGAAGCTTTCTTT.

This clone was seen a single time. The rearrangement links TRBV6-5 to TRBJ1-6; D uncertain. This CDR3 contains 14 residues. Trimming pared 7 bases from V and 0 bases from J, leaving 7 bases between. Germline values: CDR1 MNHEY, CDR2 SVGAGI. CDR3 DNA: TGTGCCAGCATGTATAGCTCCTATAATTCACCCCTCCACTTT. This gives the protein CASMYSSYNSPLHF.

CDR3 residues: CASSLRQAEQFF. The CDR3, as DNA: TGTGCCAGCAGTCTCCGACAGGCAGAGCAGTTCTTC. J is TRBJ2-1 and V is TRBV12-3 or TRBV12-4, with D possibly being TRBD1 (6 bases). The V gene lost 5 bases and the J gene lost 10 bases, with 12 bases spanning the gap. CDR3 length equals 12 residues.

The rearrangement joins TRBV6-6 to TRBJ2-7; possibly TRBD2 for D (6 bases). Germline values: CDR1 MNHNY, CDR2 SVGAGI (reference sequence). Trimming removed 8 bases at V and 5 bases at J, with 19 bases between. This CDR3 has 14 amino acids. The CDR3: CASRPPGLVNEQYF. CDR3 coding DNA: TGTGCCAGCCGCCCCCCGGGACTCGTAAACGAGCAGTACTTC.

The J gene is TRBJ1-2, the V gene TRBV5-1; 7 positions agree with TRBD1. This CDR3 spans 14 amino acids. Germline values: CDR1 SGHRS, CDR2 YFSETQ. Trimming at V came to 2 bases and at J to 3 bases, leaving 4 bases not matched to a gene. The CDR3 spells CASSLSGGDYGYTF. DNA of the CDR3: TGCGCCAGCAGCTTATCAGGGGGGGACTATGGCTACACCTTC.

Concerning this clone: Relative to the germline gene, one junction end is altered; a read error may explain this. The chain joins TRBV5-1 to TRBJ2-2; D is possibly TRBD2 (5 bases). Germline V gene sequence: CDR1 SGHRS, CDR2 YFSETQ. CDR3 length: 15 residues. CDR3: CASSRSGENAGELFF. Here the CDR3 DNA reads TGCGCCAGCAGCCGGAGCGGCGAGAACGCCGGGGAGCTGTTTTTT.